This TCR beta chain emerged from a study of T cells in Graves' hyperthyroidism and ophthalmopathy. General observations from the study: Ophthalmopathy was distinguished from stable hyperthyroidism by 13 V-J signatures. Ophthalmopathy was predicted by the model a median of roughly 6.6 months ahead of onset.

The length of the CDR3 is 15 residues. Germline V gene data show CDR1 as SEHNR and CDR2 as FQNEAQ (reference sequence). Unmatched junction bases numbered 8, after V lost 5 bases and J lost 2 bases. In regard to this clonotype: Its antigen is not identified.

Researchers took RNA transcripts and amplified the TCR beta CDR3 regions from them. TCR CDR3 regions were first amplified by RT-PCR with HTBI primers. TCRdb re-called the multiplex PCR reads through MiXCR, storing one row per CDR3 protein. The table records about 570,000 distinct CDR3 sequences, roughly 50% of them present only once. The receptor comes from an adult woman with Graves' disease, either hyperthyroidism or ophthalmopathy (not recorded which). V and J are TRBV7-9 and TRBJ2-7, with TRBD1 identical over 8 bases. Material: peripheral blood or thyroid tissue (not recorded which). CDR3 bases: TGTGCCAGCAGCCGATGGACAGGGAAGACCTACGAGCAGTACTTC. Protein sequence: CASSRWTGKTYEQYF.